These 16 T cell receptor beta chains were sequenced from one sample in a study of blood T cells in healthy people across ages. Through a sample-barcoded 5' primer and a J-beta primer mix, a second PCR was run for roughly 6 to 11 cycles. Each CDR3 protein is one row after TCRdb ran MiXCR on the 5' RACE reads. The sample includes about 1.8 million distinct CDR3 sequences, just under 50% of them seen just once. Sequencing was done on a sample of blood. These receptors all come from a middle-aged woman in good health.

This clonotype has just a few counts. V usage is TRBV7-8 and J usage is TRBJ2-5; the D gene is possibly TRBD2 (5 bases). The CDR3 runs 12 residues. Trimming stripped 5 bases from V and 9 bases from J, with 13 bases between. From germline, CDR1 is SGHVS and CDR2 FQNEAQ. CDR3 bases: TGTGCCAGCAGCGTGCCAGCCGGGGCCCAGTACTTC. This sequence encodes CASSVPAGAQYF.

V gene TRBV7-3 combines with J gene TRBJ2-1; the match to TRBD2 covers 7 bases. The CDR3 loop spans 14 amino acids. CDR1 SGHTA and CDR2 FQGTGA come from the germline V gene. Trimming removed 6 bases from V and 10 bases from J; junction bases left unmatched: 12. CDR3 protein: CASRQIAGPGEQFF. CDR3 sequence (DNA): TGTGCCAGCAGACAAATAGCGGGTCCGGGGGAGCAGTTCTTC.

This clonotype was counted only a few times. The genes are TRBV7-2 and TRBJ2-1; D may be TRBD1 or TRBD2 (5 bases each). V lost 1 base and J 9 bases, leaving 19 bases between the germline ends. There are 16 residues in the CDR3. Looked up from germline, CDR1 is SGHTA and CDR2 is FQGNSA. The CDR3, as DNA: TGTGCCAGCAGCTTAGATGGGGGTCTCCCCTTGGGTGAGCAGTTCTTC. Its protein is CASSLDGGLPLGEQFF.

The chain joins TRBV4-2 to TRBJ1-5, with 9 bases that match TRBD1. Germline V gives CDR1 LGHNA, CDR2 YNFKEQ. V lost 4 bases to trimming and J lost 6 bases; unmatched junction nucleotides: 7. The CDR3 sequence is 15 residues long. The CDR3 protein is CASSRDRGEVQPQHF. The CDR3 bases are TGTGCCAGCAGCCGAGACAGGGGGGAGGTTCAGCCCCAGCATTTT.

The chain employs TRBV6-1 and TRBJ2-1; 8 nucleotides match TRBD2. V lost 6 bases to trimming and J lost 1 base; unmatched junction nucleotides: 17. The CDR3 is 19 residues long. Germline CDR1 MNHNS, CDR2 SASEGT. The CDR3 DNA follows: TGTGCCAGCAGCGCCGGGGTGTGGTCGGGGGGGCTATCCTACAATGAGCAGTTCTTC. Its protein product is CASSAGVWSGGLSYNEQFF.

This clonotype appeared many times. At one boundary the junction diverges from the germline segment, which might be a read error. The chain links TRBV4-3 to TRBJ1-2, with 7 bases identical to TRBD1. This CDR3 has 13 amino acids. In germline, CDR1 is LGHNA, CDR2 YSLEER. CDR3 coding DNA: TGTGCCAGCAGCCAGGGACAGAACTATGGCTACACCTTC. Amino acids: CASSQGQNYGYTF.

This sequence joins TRBV27 and TRBJ2-4; possibly TRBD1 for D (7 bases). The CDR3 is 14 amino acids. The V and J ends lost 8 bases and 7 bases respectively, with 18 bases between them. Germline CDR1 MNHEY, CDR2 SMNVEV (reference sequence). The CDR3 reads CASGAGRGVNIQYF. The CDR3 DNA reads as TGTGCCAGCGGGGCCGGCAGGGGGGTGAACATTCAGTACTTC.

The chain employs TRBV6-1 and TRBJ2-1, with 10 bases matching TRBD2. Germline CDR1 and CDR2: MNHNS and SASEGT. V shed 1 base, J shed 4 bases, and the junction held 7 bases outside the gene matches. The CDR3 is 17 residues long. In DNA form, the CDR3 reads TGTGCCAGCAGTGAAGTACGAGCGGGGGGGAGGTACAATGAGCAGTTCTTC. Amino acid sequence: CASSEVRAGGRYNEQFF.

This clonotype was counted only a few times. This chain joins TRBV28 and TRBJ2-3; D possibly corresponds to TRBD1 (5 bases). V gave up 11 bases and J gave up 1 base, with 19 bases separating them. The CDR3 runs 15 residues. In germline, CDR1 is MDHEN, CDR2 SYDVKM. CDR3 sequence: CASYGPGQGTDTQYF. DNA for the CDR3: TGTGCCTCGTATGGGCCAGGGCAGGGCACAGATACGCAGTATTTT.

This clonotype turned up a few times. This chain links TRBV29-1 with TRBJ2-5; D remains unclear. The CDR3 is 11 residues long. The ends were cut back, 0 bases at V and 5 bases at J, with 4 bases in the middle. Germline V lookup: CDR1 SQVTM, CDR2 ANQGSEA. CDR3 loop: CSVEDLETQYF. In DNA, the CDR3 is TGCAGCGTTGAAGATTTGGAGACCCAGTACTTC.

This clonotype turned up a few times. J is TRBJ2-1 and V is TRBV7-9, with D perhaps matching TRBD2 (6 bases). V was trimmed by 5 bases and J by 3 bases, leaving 14 bases between them. CDR3 length equals 15 residues. Germline CDR1 SEHNR, CDR2 FQNEAQ (reference sequence). CDR3 residues: CASSPRGVGYNEQFF. The CDR3 DNA follows: TGTGCCAGCAGCCCCCGCGGGGTTGGCTACAATGAGCAGTTCTTC.

V gene TRBV5-1 combines with J gene TRBJ1-2; 9 nucleotides match TRBD1. V lost 4 bases, J lost 4 bases, and 11 bases stayed unmatched. The CDR3 is 16 amino acids. CDR1 is SGHRS and CDR2 is YFSETQ in the germline V gene. CDR3: CASSLVGQGISYGYTF. The CDR3 nucleotides are TGCGCCAGCAGCCTCGTGGGACAGGGTATTAGCTATGGCTACACCTTC.

The rearrangement links TRBV10-2 to TRBJ2-5; no clear D gene. The V gene lost 2 bases and the J gene lost 0 bases, with 16 bases spanning the gap. The CDR3 has 17 residues. Germline CDR1 is WSHSY and CDR2 is SAAADI. In nucleotides, the CDR3 is TGCGCCAGCAGTGAGGGCCGGCTAAAGGAATACCAAGAGACCCAGTACTTC. It translates to CASSEGRLKEYQETQYF.

V gene TRBV19 combines with J gene TRBJ1-5, with D uncertain. Germline-derived CDR1 and CDR2 are LNHDA and SQIVND (reference sequence). The CDR3 loop spans 14 amino acids. V gave up 6 bases and J gave up 1 base, with 10 bases separating them. CDR3 residues: CASRAYSSNQPQHF. The CDR3 region has the DNA TGTGCCAGTAGGGCCTATTCCAGCAATCAGCCCCAGCATTTT. Full variable domain (rest looked up from reference TRBV19 and TRBJ1-5): DGGITQSPKYLFRKEGQNVTLSCEQNLNHDAMYWYRQDPGQGLRLIYYSQIVNDFQKGDIAEGYSVSREKKESFPLTVTSAQKNPTAFYLCASRAYSSNQPQHFGDGTRLSIL.

This chain links TRBV6-5 with TRBJ2-3; TRBD1 matches 7 bases. CDR3 length: 14 amino acids. Germline CDR1 MNHEY, CDR2 SVGAGI. V was clipped by 8 bases and J by 2 bases; unmatched bases: 7. The DNA of the CDR3 is TGTGCCAGCGCCGGACAGGCTCACACAGATACGCAGTATTTT. It is translated as CASAGQAHTDTQYF.

The V and J genes are TRBV20-1 and TRBJ2-1; TRBD1 or TRBD2 may be the D gene (5 bases each). V was shortened by 6 bases and J by 12 bases, with 18 bases between the two germline ends. This CDR3 has 12 residues. The germline gives CDR1 DFQATT, CDR2 SNEGSKA (reference sequence). The DNA for the CDR3 is TGCAGTGCCACCCGGGGTCAGGGACGGCAGTTCTTC. Translation: CSATRGQGRQFF.